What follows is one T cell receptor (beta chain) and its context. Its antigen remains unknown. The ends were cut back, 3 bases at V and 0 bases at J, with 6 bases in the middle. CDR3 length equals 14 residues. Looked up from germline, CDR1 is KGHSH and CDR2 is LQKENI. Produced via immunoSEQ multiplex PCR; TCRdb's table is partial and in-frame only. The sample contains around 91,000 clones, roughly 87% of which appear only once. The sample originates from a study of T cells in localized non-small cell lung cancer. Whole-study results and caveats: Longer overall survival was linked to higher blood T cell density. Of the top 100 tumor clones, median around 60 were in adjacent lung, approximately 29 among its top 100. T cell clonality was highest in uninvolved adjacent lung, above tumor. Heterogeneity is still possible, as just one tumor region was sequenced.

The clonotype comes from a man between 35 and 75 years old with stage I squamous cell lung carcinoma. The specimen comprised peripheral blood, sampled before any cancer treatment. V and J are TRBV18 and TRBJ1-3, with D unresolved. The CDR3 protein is CASSPEVSGNTIYF. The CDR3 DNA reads TGTGCCAGCTCACCGGAAGTCTCTGGAAACACCATATATTTT.